This TCR beta chain was captured by sequencing in a study of patients and donors after allogeneic stem cell transplantation. TCRdb recomputed calls from the RT-PCR reads with MiXCR, one row per CDR3 protein. The table has about 40,000 distinct CDR3 sequences, about 30% seen once; the top ten hold around 72%. Germline V lookup: CDR1 MNHEY, CDR2 SVGEGT. This CDR3 has 15 residues. Trimming took off 2 bases at V and 1 base at J, with 9 bases between the two ends. This clonotype showed up just once. What was sequenced was blood, either unsorted or a sorted T cell fraction (not recorded which). The rearrangement links TRBV6-2 or TRBV6-3 to TRBJ2-1; no clear D. This sequence was found in a human donor who was either an allogeneic HSCT recipient or a stem cell or donor lymphocyte infusion donor (not recorded which). It is not recorded whose cells these are; they may come from a transplant donor. The CDR3 DNA is TGTGCCAGCAGTTACAGTAGGATTTCCTACAATGAGCAGTTCTTC. Its translation: CASSYSRISYNEQFF.